In its sample, the clone carrying this TCR beta chain was seen a few times. Its antigen is not known. The data stem from a study of cytomegalovirus exposure and HLA in healthy donors. Study findings and constraints: Apparent HLA restriction characterized most CMV-associated TCR beta chains in a later analysis. The productive fraction for most TCR beta V segments was about 87% or about 30% in an earlier analysis.

There are 17 residues in the CDR3. This PCR relied on a set of 60 Vbeta primers and 13 Jbeta primers. TCRdb keeps only in-frame clones here, not all; method: immunoSEQ multiplex PCR. The sample has about 99,000 clones; around 77% are singletons. Specimen: PBMCs. J is TRBJ1-3 and V is TRBV21-1; the table's D call, TRBD1, was not checked against the DNA. TRBV21-1 is marked as a pseudogene. The sequence came from a man aged 40-49 years in good health and CMV-seronegative. CDR3 bases: TGTGCCAGCAGCAAAGAAAACTCGGGACACTCTGGAAACACCATATATTTT. Protein sequence: CASSKENSGHSGNTIYF.